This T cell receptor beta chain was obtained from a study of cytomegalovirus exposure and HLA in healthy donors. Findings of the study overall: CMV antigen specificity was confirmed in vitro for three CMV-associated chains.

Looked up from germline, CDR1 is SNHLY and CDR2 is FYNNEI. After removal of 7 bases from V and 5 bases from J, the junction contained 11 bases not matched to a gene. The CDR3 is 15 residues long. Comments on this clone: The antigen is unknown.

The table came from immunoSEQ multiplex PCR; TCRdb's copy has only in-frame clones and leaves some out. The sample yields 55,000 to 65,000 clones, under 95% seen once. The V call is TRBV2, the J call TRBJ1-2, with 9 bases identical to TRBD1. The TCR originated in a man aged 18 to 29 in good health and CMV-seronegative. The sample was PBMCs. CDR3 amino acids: CASIKEQGARYGYTF. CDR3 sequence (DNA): TGTGCCAGCATTAAAGAACAGGGGGCTCGGTATGGCTACACCTTC.